Below, 20 T cell receptor beta chains from the same sample are listed, as sequenced in a study of blood T cell repertoires in COVID-19. The repertoire was sequenced with immunoSEQ multiplex PCR; TCRdb's copy has only in-frame clones and lacks some. The sample lists about 110,000 clones; 75% to 80% were seen once. Sequenced material: peripheral blood. These receptors came from a woman aged 80 or over with active or convalescent COVID-19.

The chain recombines TRBV18 with TRBJ1-2; TRBD1 aligns across 7 bases. The CDR3 contains 15 residues. The J segment lost 1 base and the V segment lost 1 base, leaving 3 bases of the junction unmatched. Germline CDR1 KGHSH, CDR2 LQKENI. As DNA, the CDR3 is TGTGCCAGCTCACCACTTACAGGGGTTAACTATGGCTACACCTTC. This sequence encodes CASSPLTGVNYGYTF.

This clone was counted only a few times. This chain uses TRBV27 with TRBJ2-7, with 8 bases matching TRBD2. Germline V gene data show CDR1 as MNHEY and CDR2 as SMNVEV (reference sequence). This CDR3 region has 16 residues. The V gene end was trimmed by 7 bases and the J gene end by 1 base; junction bases not matched to a gene: 12. The CDR3 is CASTPRGLAGSYEQYF. DNA for the CDR3: TGTGCCAGCACCCCCAGAGGGCTAGCGGGTTCCTACGAGCAGTACTTC.

The gene calls are TRBV7-9 and TRBJ2-1, with 8 bases lining up with TRBD2. The V segment lost 5 bases and the J segment 1 base; nucleotides outside the gene matches: 7. The germline V gene has CDR1 SEHNR and CDR2 FQNEAQ (reference sequence). The CDR3 loop spans 16 amino acids. CDR3 bases: TGTGCCAGCAGCCCGAGCGGGAGAGCGTCCTACAATGAGCAGTTCTTC. Translating gives CASSPSGRASYNEQFF.

This rearrangement joins TRBV9 to TRBJ2-1; 10 bases fit TRBD2. CDR3 size: 17 residues. Trimming took 4 bases from V and 4 from J; bases not matched to a gene: 11. Germline V gene lookup returns CDR1 SGDLS and CDR2 YYNGEE. Here the CDR3 reads CASSPGVGTSAYNEQFF. The CDR3 DNA follows: TGTGCCAGCAGCCCCGGGGTGGGGACTAGCGCTTACAATGAGCAGTTCTTC.

V and J are TRBV19 and TRBJ2-1; TRBD1 might be the D (6 bases). The CDR3 extends over 14 amino acids. V was shortened by 5 bases and J by 7 bases, with 15 bases between the two germline ends. Germline CDR1 and CDR2: LNHDA and SQIVND (reference sequence). CDR3: CASSSTGTRNEQFF. DNA of the CDR3: TGTGCCAGTAGTTCCACCGGGACAAGGAATGAGCAGTTCTTC.

The V and J genes are TRBV1 and TRBJ2-1; the table names TRBD2, a call not compared with the DNA. TRBV1 is termed a pseudogene. This CDR3 has 17 amino acids. The CDR3 sequence is CTSSQGLEGGRLNEQFF. In DNA, the CDR3 is TGCACCAGCAGCCAAGGTTTGGAGGGAGGGCGGCTCAATGAGCAGTTCTTC.

CDR3 sequence reads: CASSQDQGTGIADTQYF. The CDR3 DNA is TGTGCCAGCAGCCAAGATCAAGGGACAGGGATTGCAGATACGCAGTATTTT. The rearrangement links TRBV3-1 (or the pseudogene TRBV3-2) to TRBJ2-3; 9 nucleotides align to TRBD1. The CDR3 has 17 residues. The ends lost 0 bases at V and 4 bases at J; junction bases unmatched: 8. Germline V gene lookup returns CDR1 LGHDT and CDR2 YNNKEL (reference sequence).

The chain recombines TRBV5-4 with TRBJ2-5; 11 positions match TRBD2. Germline CDR1 reads SGHNT; CDR2 reads YYREEE (reference sequence). CDR3 length: 15 amino acids. With V trimmed by 3 bases and J by 1 base, 2 bases remained unmatched. The CDR3 reads CASSWGLAAQETQYF. DNA for the CDR3: TGTGCCAGCAGCTGGGGACTAGCGGCCCAAGAGACCCAGTACTTC.

V and J are TRBV29-1 and TRBJ2-3; possibly TRBD2 for D (5 bases). This CDR3 spans 12 amino acids. Per germline, CDR1 SQVTM and CDR2 ANQGSEA. Trimming cost V 7 bases and J 3 bases, with 11 bases left between them. The CDR3 spells CSAHPGTDTQYF. The CDR3 DNA reads as TGCAGCGCCCACCCGGGGACAGATACGCAGTATTTT.

This chain links TRBV6-2 or TRBV6-3 with TRBJ2-5; 11 bases are shared with TRBD2. Germline trimming cut 5 bases from V and 0 bases from J; bases unmatched to any gene: 11. CDR3 length: 18 amino acids. Looked up from germline, CDR1 is MNHEY and CDR2 is SVGEGT. The CDR3 DNA is TGTGCCAGCAGTCGCGGGACTAGCGGAAAACCGTACCAAGAGACCCAGTACTTC. Its translation: CASSRGTSGKPYQETQYF.

This chain joins TRBV5-1 and TRBJ2-7, with 7 bases lining up with TRBD1. V gave up 3 bases and J gave up 5 bases; unmatched junction bases: 8. The CDR3 has 14 amino acids. Germline assignment: CDR1 SGHRS and CDR2 YFSETQ. The CDR3 DNA reads as TGCGCCAGCAGCTCCGGGACAGCTAGAAACGAGCAGTACTTC. As protein: CASSSGTARNEQYF. The whole variable domain, remainder taken from reference TRBV5-1 and TRBJ2-7, is KAGVTQTPRYLIKTRGQQVTLSCSPISGHRSVSWYQQTPGQGLQFLFEYFSETQRNKGNFPGRFSGRQFSNSRSEMNVSTLELGDSALYLCASSSGTARNEQYFGPGTRLTVT.

This chain joins TRBV19 and TRBJ1-4, with a weak D call TRBD1 (6 bases). CDR1 is LNHDA, CDR2 SQIVND, per germline (reference sequence). CDR3 length equals 15 residues. Trimming took 4 bases from V and 8 from J, leaving 17 bases between them. CDR3 in amino acids: CASSTESGAREKLFF. The CDR3 DNA is TGTGCCAGTAGTACCGAGTCAGGGGCGCGAGAAAAACTGTTTTTT.

This clone was found a few times. The chain combines TRBV4-1 with TRBJ2-7, with TRBD1 identical over 7 bases. Trimming removed 5 bases from V and 2 bases from J; junction bases left unmatched: 9. This CDR3 spans 15 amino acids. The germline gives CDR1 MGHRA, CDR2 YSYEKL. CDR3 in amino acids: CASSFRDSQAYEQYF. CDR3 nucleotide sequence: TGCGCCAGCAGCTTCCGGGACAGTCAGGCCTACGAGCAGTACTTC.

The rearrangement links TRBV27 to TRBJ2-2; 7 bases are shared with TRBD2. Looked up from germline, CDR1 is MNHEY and CDR2 is SMNVEV (reference sequence). V was pared by 5 bases and J by 7 bases, with 7 bases of the junction left unmatched. The CDR3 is made up of 14 amino acids. The CDR3 nucleotides read TGTGCCAGCAGTCCTACCCCGGGGGGCGGGGAGCTGTTTTTT. It specifies CASSPTPGGGELFF.

This sequence joins TRBV19 and TRBJ2-2; 9 nucleotides agree with TRBD2. The CDR3 consists of 17 residues. The J segment lost 6 bases and the V segment lost 1 base, leaving 9 bases of the junction unmatched. Germline V gives CDR1 LNHDA, CDR2 SQIVND (reference sequence). The CDR3 sequence: CASSIGPSAGGAGELFF. The CDR3 nucleotides read TGTGCCAGTAGTATAGGGCCCTCAGCGGGAGGCGCCGGGGAGCTGTTTTTT.

V and J are TRBV27 and TRBJ1-5, with 10 nucleotides matching TRBD1. Per the germline V gene, CDR1 is MNHEY and CDR2 is SMNVEV (reference sequence). The CDR3 has 16 amino acids. Trimming took 2 bases from V and 3 from J; bases not matched to a gene: 4. CDR3 amino acids: CASSLGGTGDNQPQHF. In DNA, the CDR3 is TGTGCCAGCAGTTTAGGTGGGACAGGGGACAATCAGCCCCAGCATTTT.

This chain joins TRBV5-1 and TRBJ2-7; 14 nucleotides line up with TRBD2. Trimming at V came to 4 bases and at J to 2 bases, leaving 8 bases not matched to a gene. Germline CDR1 and CDR2: SGHRS and YFSETQ. The CDR3 has 17 residues. CDR3 sequence: CASSTGTSGRNAYEQYF. Written as DNA, the CDR3 is TGCGCCAGCAGCACCGGGACTAGCGGGAGAAACGCCTACGAGCAGTACTTC.

The genes are TRBV12-2 and TRBJ2-7; no check of the table's D call, TRBD2, against the DNA was made. TRBV12-2 is shown as a pseudogene. The CDR3 spans 15 residues. DNA for the CDR3: TGTGCAAGTCGCTCGACCTGCGGTGGTACCTACGAGCAGTACTTC. Protein: CASRSTCGGTYEQYF.

This chain links TRBV10-3 with TRBJ2-1; possible D gene TRBD2, 6 bases. Germline CDR1 is ENHRY and CDR2 is SYGVKD. This CDR3 has 12 residues. V lost 4 bases to trimming and J lost 9 bases, with 10 bases between them. The CDR3: CAISVAVGEQFF. CDR3 bases: TGTGCCATCAGTGTAGCGGTAGGTGAGCAGTTCTTC.

The chain employs TRBV13 and TRBJ1-3; D perhaps matches TRBD1 (5 bases). Germline CDR1 and CDR2: PRHDT and FYEKMQ (reference sequence). This CDR3 region has 14 residues. V lost 1 base and J lost 2, with 6 bases in between. The CDR3 protein is CASSLVGAGNTIYF. Here the CDR3 DNA reads TGTGCCAGCAGCTTAGTAGGGGCTGGAAACACCATATATTTT.